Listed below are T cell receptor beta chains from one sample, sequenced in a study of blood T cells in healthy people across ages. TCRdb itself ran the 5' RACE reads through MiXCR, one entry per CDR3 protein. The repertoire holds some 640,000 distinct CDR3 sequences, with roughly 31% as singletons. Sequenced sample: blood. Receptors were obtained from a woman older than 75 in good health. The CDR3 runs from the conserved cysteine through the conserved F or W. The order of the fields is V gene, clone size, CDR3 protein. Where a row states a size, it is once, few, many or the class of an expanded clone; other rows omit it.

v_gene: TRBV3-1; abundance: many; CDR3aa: CASSQALARGGEQYF
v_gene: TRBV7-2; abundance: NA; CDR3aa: CASSLVRANEQYF
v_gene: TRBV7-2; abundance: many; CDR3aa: CASSFVQGDQPQHF
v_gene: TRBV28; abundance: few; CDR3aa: CASSRLPASSRVGAYEQYF
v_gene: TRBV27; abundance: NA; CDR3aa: CASSYRGLPSTNEKLFF
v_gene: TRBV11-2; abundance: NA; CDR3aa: CASSLGQGITYNEQFF
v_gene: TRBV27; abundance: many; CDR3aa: CASSLTGSGANVLTF
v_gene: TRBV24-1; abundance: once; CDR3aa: CATSAIGGPSTDTQYF
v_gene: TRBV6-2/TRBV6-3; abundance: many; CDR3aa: CATRTSGSNTDTQYF
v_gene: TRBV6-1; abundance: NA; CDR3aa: CAGSEGSYYTGELFF
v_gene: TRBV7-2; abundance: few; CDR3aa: CASSLGQRLDSQEAQYF
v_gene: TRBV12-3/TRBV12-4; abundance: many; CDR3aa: CASSLGRAGGRGNEQFF
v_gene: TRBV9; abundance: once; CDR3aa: CASSVEAAYEQYF
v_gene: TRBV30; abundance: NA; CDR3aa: CACRGQGNQPQHF
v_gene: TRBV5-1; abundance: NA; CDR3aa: CASSNPGQMNTEAFF
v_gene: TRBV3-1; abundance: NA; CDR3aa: CASSHISGTGASGANVRTF
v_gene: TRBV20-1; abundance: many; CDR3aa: CSATGEYNSPLHF
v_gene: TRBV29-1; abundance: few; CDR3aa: CSVETGSTDAQYF
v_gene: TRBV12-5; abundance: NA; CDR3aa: CASGLEGAEQYF
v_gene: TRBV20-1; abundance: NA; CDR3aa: CSARALGLAVYNEQFF
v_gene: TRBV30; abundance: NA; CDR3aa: CAWSDGLQGAGNTIYF
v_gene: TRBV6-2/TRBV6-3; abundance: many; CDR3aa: CASSYGTRYGYTF
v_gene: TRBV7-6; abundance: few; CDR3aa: CASSLAQSGSPLHF
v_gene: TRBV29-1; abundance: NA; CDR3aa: CSVRQTGLSGYTF
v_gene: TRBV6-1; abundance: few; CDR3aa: CASSPLGSSGDTIYF
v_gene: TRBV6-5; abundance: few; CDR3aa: CASSRQPTGLDQPQHF
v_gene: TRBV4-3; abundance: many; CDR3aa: CASSQGHLGKSGVLTDTQYF
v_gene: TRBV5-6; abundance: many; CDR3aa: CASSLIGKYEQYF
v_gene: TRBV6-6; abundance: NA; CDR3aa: CASTLRGGSEQYF
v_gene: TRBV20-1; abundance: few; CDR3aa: CSARLAGRSYEQYF
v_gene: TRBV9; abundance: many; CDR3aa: CASSVAMSSGANVLTF
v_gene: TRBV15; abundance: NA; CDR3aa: CATSRAPRSTGYQPQHF
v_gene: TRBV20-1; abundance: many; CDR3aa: CSARALGADNSPLHF
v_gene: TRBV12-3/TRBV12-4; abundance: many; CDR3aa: CASTSVPNNEQFF
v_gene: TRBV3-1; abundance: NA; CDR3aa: CAGSQGQGANSPLHF
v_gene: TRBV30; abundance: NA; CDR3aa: CAWRMKGAVPGNTIYF
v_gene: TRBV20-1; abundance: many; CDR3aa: CSAMTSGANVLTF
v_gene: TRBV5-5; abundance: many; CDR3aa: CASSFPGSGRQYF
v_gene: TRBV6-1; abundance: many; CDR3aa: CASRRRGGVYEQYF
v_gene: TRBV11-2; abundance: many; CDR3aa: CASSLSDGPTDTQYF
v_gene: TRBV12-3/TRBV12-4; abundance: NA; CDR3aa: CASNLLGSDTQYF
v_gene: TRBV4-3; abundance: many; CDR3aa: CASSQEWGRKALAKNIQYF
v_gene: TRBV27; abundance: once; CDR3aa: CASTPGGLNQPQHF
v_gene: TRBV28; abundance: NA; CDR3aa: CASSPWAADTQYF
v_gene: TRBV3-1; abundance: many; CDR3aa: CASSQVRGRETQYF
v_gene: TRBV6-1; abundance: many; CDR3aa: CASSEAIGGNTDTQYF
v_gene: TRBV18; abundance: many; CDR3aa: CASSPDHEQYF
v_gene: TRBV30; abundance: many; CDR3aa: CAWTRTGTGASGQYF
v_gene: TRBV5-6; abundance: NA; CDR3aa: CASSFWTVSNAEAFF
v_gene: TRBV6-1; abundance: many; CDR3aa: CASSATSGYTDTQYF